This T cell receptor (beta chain) derives from a study of identical twins. A few counts support this clonotype. The target antigen is unknown. Trimming took off 4 bases at V and 10 bases at J, with 22 bases between the two ends. This CDR3 region has 15 residues. TCRdb analysed the 5' RACE reads with MiXCR anew, one entry per CDR3 protein. The sample carries 300,000 or so distinct CDR3 sequences, less than 9.5% recorded once. Study-level points and caveats: Among out-of-frame alpha sequences shared by twins, low generation probability occurred in excess.

The same sample was also studied in work on yellow fever vaccine responses in identical twins.

This sequence was found in a woman younger than 35 in good health. Material for sequencing was CD8+ T cells sorted from blood. The gene calls are TRBV12-3 or TRBV12-4 and TRBJ1-1; no definite D call. The CDR3 loop is CASSSEVPFLEGAFF. The CDR3 nucleotides are TGTGCCAGCAGTTCCGAGGTCCCCTTCTTAGAAGGAGCTTTCTTT.